Here is one T cell receptor (beta chain) with its context. The entry originates in a study of blood T cell repertoires in COVID-19. Study processing details: Nucleated cell counts were estimated from reference gene primer amplification. Profiled with immunoSEQ multiplex PCR; TCRdb holds only in-frame clones, not every one. That table furnishes V, J and clone size, whereas the DNA furnished D and trimming. The sample lists 180,000 or so clones; about 80% were seen once. Per the germline V gene, CDR1 is SGHNT and CDR2 is YYREEE (reference sequence). The CDR3 is 15 residues long. V lost 4 bases, J lost 3 bases, and 8 bases stayed unmatched.

The chain couples TRBV5-4 to TRBJ2-7; 9 bases align to TRBD1. This receptor was identified in a man in his 60s who had been exposed to COVID-19. Sequenced: PBMCs or T cells enriched from blood (not recorded which). The CDR3 spells CASSTGTGTRYEQYF. In DNA, the CDR3 is TGTGCCAGCAGCACCGGGACAGGGACCCGCTACGAGCAGTACTTC.